Listed below are T cell receptor beta chains from one sample, sequenced in a study of sequential checkpoint blockade in melanoma. Using immunoSEQ multiplex PCR, the repertoire was profiled, and TCRdb retains in-frame clones only, with some absent. The table includes more than 15,000 clones, around two thirds detected once. The sample was CD8+ T cells sorted from blood (inferred from file names), taken from a patient given nivolumab and ipilimumab in sequence. The receptors derive from a human donor with melanoma. The CDR3 runs from the conserved cysteine through the conserved F or W. The D gene is left open where the match is weak. Expanded clones are given a class, and other clones once, few, many or no size at all.

V gene,J gene,D gene,clone size,CDR3 protein,CDR3 DNA
TRBV9,TRBJ1-3,-,-,CASSSGTYSGNTIYF,TGTGCCAGCAGCTCTGGGACTTACTCTGGAAACACCATATATTTT
TRBV7-9,TRBJ2-2,-,-,CASSLSQVNTGELFF,TGTGCCAGCAGCTTGTCACAGGTTAACACCGGGGAGCTGTTTTTT
TRBV6-4,TRBJ1-2,TRBD1,few,CASQDRGLSYGYTF,TGTGCCAGCCAGGACAGGGGGCTTAGCTATGGCTACACCTTC
TRBV5-6,TRBJ2-5,-,-,CASSKGPGHLQETQYF,TGTGCCAGCAGCAAGGGACCGGGACACTTACAAGAGACCCAGTACTTC
TRBV2,TRBJ2-3,-,-,CASSEALANPSTDTQYF,TGTGCCAGCAGTGAAGCTCTAGCGAATCCCAGCACAGATACGCAGTATTTT
TRBV4-3,TRBJ2-3,-,-,CASSLGLLTDTQYF,TGCGCCAGCAGCCTCGGACTACTCACAGATACGCAGTATTTT
TRBV27,TRBJ1-2,-,-,CASSPAPTTNYGYTF,TGTGCCAGCAGTCCCGCCCCTACCACTAACTATGGCTACACCTTC
TRBV11-2,TRBJ1-2,-,-,CASSLQGNYGYTF,TGTGCCAGCAGCTTACAGGGGAACTATGGCTACACCTTC
TRBV6-1,TRBJ1-3,-,-,CASTVENLSGNTIYF,TGTGCCAGCACTGTTGAGAACCTCTCTGGAAACACCATATATTTT
TRBV5-4,TRBJ2-4,-,-,CASSSRDGGLAKNIQYF,TGTGCCAGCAGCTCCAGGGACGGGGGACTAGCCAAAAACATTCAGTACTTC
TRBV28,TRBJ1-6,-,-,CASSVDSWINSPLHF,TGTGCCAGCAGTGTCGACAGCTGGATTAATTCACCCCTCCACTTT
TRBV7-2,TRBJ1-2,TRBD1,few,CASSPVPGDSTF,TGTGCCAGCAGCCCCGTTCCGGGGGACAGCACCTTC
TRBV13,TRBJ2-6,-,-,CASSTTGSGANVLTF,TGTGCCAGCAGCACAACAGGCTCTGGGGCCAACGTCCTGACTTTC
TRBV27,TRBJ1-1,-,-,CASSSPGATEAFF,TGTGCCAGCAGTTCGCCAGGGGCCACTGAAGCTTTCTTT
TRBV7-9,TRBJ1-4,-,medium-sized,CASSLGGGEKLFF,TGTGCCAGCAGCTTAGGGGGCGGAGAAAAACTGTTTTTT
TRBV4-3,TRBJ2-7,-,-,CASSQVYALSYEQYF,TGCGCCAGCAGCCAAGTATATGCGTTGTCCTACGAGCAGTACTTC
TRBV21-1,TRBJ2-7,-,-,CASSDSLDRQTYEQYF,TGTGCCAGCAGCGATAGTTTAGACAGGCAGACCTACGAGCAGTACTTC
TRBV19,TRBJ1-5,TRBD1,-,CASSIRPGQGSNQPQHF,TGTGCCAGTAGTATACGACCGGGACAGGGGAGCAATCAGCCCCAGCATTTT
TRBV18,TRBJ2-3,TRBD2,-,CASSLSGGGDTQYF,TGTGCCAGCTCACTTAGCGGGGGTGGAGATACGCAGTATTTT
TRBV15,TRBJ2-2,TRBD1,-,CATSSNARGSGELFF,TGTGCCACCAGCAGTAACGCCAGGGGGTCCGGGGAGCTGTTTTTT
TRBV28,TRBJ1-2,TRBD1,-,CASSLTATGNGYTF,TGTGCCAGCAGTCTCACTGCGACAGGGAATGGCTACACCTTC
TRBV1,TRBJ2-5,-,once,CTTPRTTQETQYF,TGCACCACCCCCCGGACAACCCAAGAGACCCAGTACTTC
TRBV10-3,TRBJ2-3,-,medium-sized,CAISSISTDTQYF,TGTGCCATCAGTTCCATTAGCACAGATACGCAGTATTTT
TRBV15,TRBJ2-5,TRBD1,-,CATSSPRDRGHSRETQYF,TGTGCCACCAGCAGTCCGCGGGACAGGGGGCATAGTAGAGAGACCCAGTACTTC
TRBV6-6,TRBJ1-2,-,-,CASSPSYYYGYTF,TGTGCCAGCAGCCCGTCCTACTACTATGGCTACACCTTC
TRBV29-1,TRBJ2-1,TRBD2,-,CSVVGSGGAEEQFF,TGCAGCGTTGTGGGTAGCGGGGGGGCTGAGGAGCAGTTCTTC
TRBV4-1,TRBJ2-3,TRBD2,-,CASSQVAGAPVDTQYF,TGCGCCAGCAGCCAAGTAGCGGGGGCCCCAGTTGATACGCAGTATTTT
TRBV6-4,TRBJ2-1,TRBD1,-,CASSDSGTGGNEQFF,TGTGCCAGCAGTGACTCCGGGACAGGGGGCAATGAGCAGTTCTTC
TRBV4-2,TRBJ1-1,-,few,CASSQGEGTEAFF,TGTGCCAGCAGCCAAGGGGAGGGCACTGAAGCTTTCTTT
TRBV6-5,TRBJ2-2,-,-,CASYHTGELFF,TGTGCCAGCTATCACACCGGGGAGCTGTTTTTT
TRBV6-1,TRBJ1-5,-,medium-sized,CASSEGEEGNQPQHF,TGTGCCAGCAGTGAAGGGGAGGAGGGCAATCAGCCCCAGCATTTT
TRBV6-5,TRBJ1-2,-,medium-sized,CASSYSEQGNGYTF,TGTGCCAGCAGTTACTCCGAACAGGGAAATGGCTACACCTTC
TRBV11-1,TRBJ1-2,TRBD1,-,CASSYGQERNTGGYTF,TGTGCCAGCAGCTACGGACAGGAACGTAATACTGGCGGCTACACCTTC
TRBV5-6,TRBJ2-5,-,-,CASSSRRETQYF,TGTGCCAGCAGCTCTAGGCGGGAGACCCAGTACTTC
TRBV7-9,TRBJ2-3,TRBD2,-,CASSLPPAGTSRLNTQYF,TGTGCCAGCAGCCTCCCGCCGGCTGGGACTAGTCGATTGAATACGCAGTATTTT
TRBV9,TRBJ2-1,-,-,CASSVGGSVDEQFF,TGTGCCAGCAGCGTAGGAGGGAGCGTGGATGAGCAGTTCTTC
TRBV5-6,TRBJ2-3,TRBD1,-,CATQITGGPTDTQYF,TGTGCCACCCAAATAACAGGGGGCCCCACAGATACGCAGTATTTT
TRBV13,TRBJ1-6,TRBD1,-,CASSPGTDNSPLHF,TGTGCCAGCAGCCCCGGGACAGATAATTCACCCCTCCACTTT
TRBV5-1,TRBJ1-2,-,-,CASSLAFGAFSGGYTF,TGCGCCAGCAGCTTGGCCTTTGGGGCCTTTTCAGGAGGCTACACCTTC
TRBV4-2,TRBJ2-7,-,few,CASSHAGLHLEQYF,TGTGCCAGCAGCCACGCAGGGCTCCACCTCGAGCAGTACTTC
TRBV9,TRBJ2-1,-,-,CASRGGGGGSYNEQFF,TGTGCCAGCAGAGGAGGAGGGGGGGGCTCCTACAATGAGCAGTTCTTC
TRBV10-3,TRBJ1-1,TRBD1,-,CAISEFQGANTEAFF,TGTGCCATCAGTGAGTTTCAGGGGGCGAACACTGAAGCTTTCTTT
TRBV7-8,TRBJ2-2,TRBD2,-,CASSFGLAGAQNTGELFF,TGTGCCAGCAGCTTCGGACTAGCGGGGGCCCAGAACACCGGGGAGCTGTTTTTT
TRBV6-1,TRBJ2-5,-,-,CASRVPWTEEETQYF,TGTGCCAGCAGGGTCCCGTGGACTGAGGAAGAGACCCAGTACTTC
TRBV4-1,TRBJ2-7,TRBD2,-,CASSQVLSASGAYEQYF,TGCGCCAGCAGCCAAGTCCTCTCGGCTAGCGGGGCGTACGAGCAGTACTTC
TRBV5-6,TRBJ1-1,-,-,CASSSAGRNTEAFF,TGTGCCAGCAGCAGTGCGGGGCGTAACACTGAAGCTTTCTTT
TRBV9,TRBJ2-3,TRBD2,-,CASSGTSLDTDTQYF,TGTGCCAGCAGCGGGACTAGCCTTGACACAGATACGCAGTATTTT
TRBV7-9,TRBJ2-3,TRBD2,-,CASSLTSGGTDTQYF,TGTGCCAGCAGCTTGACTAGCGGGGGCACAGATACGCAGTATTTT
TRBV6-5,TRBJ2-7,-,-,CASSYGLSYEQYF,TGTGCCAGCAGTTACGGCCTCTCCTACGAGCAGTACTTC
TRBV4-2,TRBJ2-1,TRBD2,-,CASSQDQRGGEQFF,TGTGCCAGCAGCCAAGATCAGCGGGGCGGTGAGCAGTTCTTC
TRBV4-3,TRBJ1-1,TRBD1,-,CASSQGGTVNTEAFF,TGCGCCAGCAGCCAAGGCGGGACAGTGAACACTGAAGCTTTCTTT
TRBV9,TRBJ1-6,TRBD1,-,CASSVADRGGSPLHF,TGTGCCAGCAGCGTAGCTGACAGGGGGGGTTCACCCCTCCACTTT
TRBV4-3,TRBJ1-1,-,-,CASSQVLGPEAEAFF,TGCGCCAGCAGCCAAGTTTTGGGGCCTGAAGCTGAAGCTTTCTTT
TRBV28,TRBJ1-5,TRBD1,-,CASSFLTGGDQPQHF,TGTGCCAGCAGTTTCTTGACAGGGGGCGATCAGCCCCAGCATTTT
TRBV9,TRBJ2-3,TRBD2,-,CASSVSGGGASTDTQYF,TGTGCCAGCAGCGTTAGCGGGGGGGGAGCTAGCACAGATACGCAGTATTTT
TRBV27,TRBJ2-2,-,-,CASSLFPQNVNTGELFF,TGTGCCAGCAGTTTATTCCCCCAGAATGTAAACACCGGGGAGCTGTTTTTT
TRBV6-1,TRBJ2-5,-,-,CASSEARGSGETQYF,TGTGCCAGCAGTGAAGCACGGGGGTCCGGAGAGACCCAGTACTTC